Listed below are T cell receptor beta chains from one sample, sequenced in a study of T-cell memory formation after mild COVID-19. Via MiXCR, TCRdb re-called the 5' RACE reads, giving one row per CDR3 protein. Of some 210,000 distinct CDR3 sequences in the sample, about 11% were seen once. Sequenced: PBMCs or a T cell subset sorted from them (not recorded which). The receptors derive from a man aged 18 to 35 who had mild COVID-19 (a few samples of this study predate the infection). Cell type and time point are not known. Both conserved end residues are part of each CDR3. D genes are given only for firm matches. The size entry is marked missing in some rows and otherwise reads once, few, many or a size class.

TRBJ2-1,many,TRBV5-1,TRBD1,CASKVRGPGSYNEQFF,TGCGCCAGCAAAGTCAGGGGGCCGGGCTCCTACAATGAGCAGTTCTTC
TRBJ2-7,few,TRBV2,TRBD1,CASRDREYDEQYF,TGTGCCAGCAGGGACAGGGAATACGACGAGCAGTACTTC
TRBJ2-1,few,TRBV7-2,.,CASTPGGRNEQFF,TGTGCCAGCACCCCTGGGGGGCGGAATGAGCAGTTCTTC
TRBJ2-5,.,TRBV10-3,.,CATQATGSEETQYF,TGTGCCACCCAAGCAACAGGGTCGGAAGAGACCCAGTACTTC
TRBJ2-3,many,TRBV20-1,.,CSARAGSTDTQYF,TGCAGTGCTAGGGCGGGGAGCACAGATACGCAGTATTTT
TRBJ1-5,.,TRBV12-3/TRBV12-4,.,CASTLGGRNQPQHF,TGTGCCAGCACCCTGGGAGGGCGCAATCAGCCCCAGCATTTT
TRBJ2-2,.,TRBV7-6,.,CASSPAQRTGELFF,TGTGCCAGCAGCCCAGCCCAAAGAACCGGGGAGCTGTTTTTT
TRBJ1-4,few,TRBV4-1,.,CASSQDRAGTVRLF,TGCGCCAGCAGCCAAGATAGGGCCGGAACGGTGAGGCTTTTT
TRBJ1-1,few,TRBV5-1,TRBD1,CASSLGSGQGALAFF,TGCGCCAGCAGCTTGGGATCGGGACAGGGGGCATTGGCTTTCTTT
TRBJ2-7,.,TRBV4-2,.,CASSQDLAYEQYF,TGTGCCAGCAGCCAAGACTTAGCCTACGAGCAGTACTTC
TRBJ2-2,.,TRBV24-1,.,CATSEPTRTGELFF,TGTGCCACCAGTGAACCGACTCGGACCGGGGAGCTGTTTTTT
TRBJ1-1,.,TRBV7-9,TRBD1,CASSWDRRGEAFF,TGTGCCAGCAGCTGGGACAGACGAGGTGAAGCTTTCTTT
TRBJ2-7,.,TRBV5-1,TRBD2,CASSSSGGREQYF,TGCGCCAGCAGCTCTAGCGGGGGGCGAGAGCAGTACTTC
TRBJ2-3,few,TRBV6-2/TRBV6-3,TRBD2,CASSYGLAGFSDTQYF,TGTGCCAGCAGTTACGGGCTAGCGGGCTTCTCAGATACGCAGTATTTT
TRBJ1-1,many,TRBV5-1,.,CASSGTQNTEAFF,TGCGCCAGCAGCGGAACACAGAACACTGAAGCTTTCTTT
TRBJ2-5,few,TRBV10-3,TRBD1,CAISGQGQETQYF,TGTGCCATCAGCGGACAGGGGCAAGAGACCCAGTACTTC
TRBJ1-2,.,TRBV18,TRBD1,CASSPRAGGYGYTF,TGTGCCAGCTCACCACGAGCAGGGGGATATGGCTACACCTTC
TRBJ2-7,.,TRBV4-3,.,CASSQVKGGAYEQYF,TGCGCCAGCAGCCAAGTTAAAGGAGGTGCCTACGAGCAGTACTTC
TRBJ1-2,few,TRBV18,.,CASSPREGSYGYTF,TGTGCCAGCTCACCACGGGAGGGATCCTATGGCTACACCTTC
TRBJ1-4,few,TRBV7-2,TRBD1,CAAGTGNEKLFF,TGTGCAGCCGGGACAGGGAATGAAAAACTGTTTTTT
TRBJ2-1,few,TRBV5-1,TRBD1,CASSLGTGESSEQFF,TGCGCCAGCAGCTTGGGGACAGGGGAAAGCAGTGAGCAGTTCTTC
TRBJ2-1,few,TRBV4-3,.,CASSQDAGYEQFF,TGCGCCAGCAGCCAAGATGCAGGGTATGAGCAGTTCTTC
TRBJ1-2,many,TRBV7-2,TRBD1,CASTQAGTASNYGYTF,TGTGCCAGCACCCAAGCCGGGACAGCTTCTAACTATGGCTACACCTTC
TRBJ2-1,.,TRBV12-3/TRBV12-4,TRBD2,CASSARTSGNEQFF,TGTGCCAGCAGCGCTAGGACTAGCGGCAATGAGCAGTTCTTC
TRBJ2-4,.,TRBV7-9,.,CASSFGGRAKNIQYF,TGTGCCAGCAGCTTTGGGGGGAGAGCCAAAAACATTCAGTACTTC
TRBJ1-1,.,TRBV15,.,CATSRDWDQAFF,TGTGCCACCAGCAGAGACTGGGATCAAGCTTTCTTT
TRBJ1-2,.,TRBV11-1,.,CASSFDHYGYTF,TGTGCCAGCAGTTTTGACCACTATGGCTACACCTTC
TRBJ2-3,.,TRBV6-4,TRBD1,CASRNGQGCTDTQYF,TGTGCCAGCAGAAACGGACAGGGCTGCACAGATACGCAGTATTTT
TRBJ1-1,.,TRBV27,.,CASSLRARRNTEAFF,TGTGCCAGCAGTTTGAGGGCTCGGAGGAACACTGAAGCTTTCTTT
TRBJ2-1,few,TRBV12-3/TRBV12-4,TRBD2,CASKERGAYNEQFF,TGTGCCAGTAAAGAGCGGGGGGCCTACAATGAGCAGTTCTTC
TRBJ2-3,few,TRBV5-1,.,CASTSEVADTQYF,TGCGCCAGCACTTCCGAGGTTGCAGATACGCAGTATTTT
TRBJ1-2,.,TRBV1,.,CTSSRKQLGYTF,TGCACCAGCAGCCGGAAACAGTTAGGCTACACCTTC
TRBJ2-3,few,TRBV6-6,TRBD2,CASRFGTSGWSTDTQYF,TGTGCCAGCAGGTTCGGGACTAGCGGCTGGAGCACAGATACGCAGTATTTT
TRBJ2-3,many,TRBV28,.,CASRSTADTQYF,TGTGCCAGCAGGTCCACGGCAGATACGCAGTATTTT
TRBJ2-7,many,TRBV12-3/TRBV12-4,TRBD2,CASSPSRGVSYEQYF,TGTGCCAGCAGCCCCTCGCGGGGGGTGTCCTACGAGCAGTACTTC
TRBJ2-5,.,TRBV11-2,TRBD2,CASSLGGGAGETQYF,TGTGCCAGCAGCTTAGGCGGGGGGGCGGGAGAGACCCAGTACTTC
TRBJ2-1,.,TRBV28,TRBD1,CASSFGTGNHEQFF,TGTGCCAGCAGTTTCGGGACAGGGAACCATGAGCAGTTCTTC
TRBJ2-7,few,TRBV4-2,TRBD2,CASSQRSSGGYEQYF,TGTGCCAGCAGCCAGAGATCTAGCGGGGGCTACGAGCAGTACTTC
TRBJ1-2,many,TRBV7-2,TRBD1,CASSAGQGYGYTF,TGTGCCAGCAGCGCGGGACAGGGTTATGGCTACACCTTC
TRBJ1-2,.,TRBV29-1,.,CSVEQDNYGYTF,TGCAGCGTTGAACAGGATAACTATGGCTACACCTTC
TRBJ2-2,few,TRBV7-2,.,CASRRVTGELFF,TGTGCCAGCCGCCGGGTCACCGGGGAGCTGTTTTTT
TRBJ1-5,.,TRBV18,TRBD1,CASSAGQGGYQPQHF,TGTGCCAGCTCAGCCGGACAGGGAGGGTATCAGCCCCAGCATTTT
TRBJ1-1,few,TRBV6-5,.,CASSAGDGPGKNTEAFF,TGTGCCAGCAGCGCGGGCGACGGACCAGGAAAGAACACTGAAGCTTTCTTT
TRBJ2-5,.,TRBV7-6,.,CASSLGYSRLETQYF,TGTGCCAGCAGCTTAGGATACTCGCGGTTAGAGACCCAGTACTTC
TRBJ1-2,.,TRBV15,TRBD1,CATSRERGQSYGYTF,TGTGCCACCAGCAGAGAGAGGGGACAGAGTTATGGCTACACCTTC